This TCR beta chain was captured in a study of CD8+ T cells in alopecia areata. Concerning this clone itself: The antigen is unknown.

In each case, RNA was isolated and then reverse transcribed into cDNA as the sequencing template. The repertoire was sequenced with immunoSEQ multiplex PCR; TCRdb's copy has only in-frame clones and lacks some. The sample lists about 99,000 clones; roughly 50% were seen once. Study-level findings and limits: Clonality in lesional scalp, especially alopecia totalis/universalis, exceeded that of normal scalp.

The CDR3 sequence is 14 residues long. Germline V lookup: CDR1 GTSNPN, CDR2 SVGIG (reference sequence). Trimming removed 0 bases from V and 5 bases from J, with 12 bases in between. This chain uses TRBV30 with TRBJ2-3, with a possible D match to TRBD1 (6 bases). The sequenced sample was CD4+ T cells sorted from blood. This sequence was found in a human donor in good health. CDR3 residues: CAWSVRGGRDTQYF. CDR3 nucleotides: TGTGCCTGGAGTGTACGAGGGGGAAGAGATACGCAGTATTTT.